The source of this T cell receptor beta chain is a study of T cell repertoires in cytomegalovirus infection. Study-level information: It can be stated that public TCR beta signatures indicated CMV infection as well as a matching HLA type.

About this clonotype itself: Its specificity is not known.

Points from the study as a whole: People with CMV and the relevant HLA were identified by cumulative public TCR beta family frequency. CMV-specific TCR beta clonotypes restricted by HLA-C were the ones dominating the ex vivo response.

One entry per CDR3 protein results from TCRdb running MiXCR on the reads. This table holds about 890,000 distinct CDR3 sequences, about 33% found once. This CDR3 has 17 residues. With V trimmed by 5 bases and J by 5 bases, 14 bases remained unmatched. The sequencing used cultured CD8+ T cells from PBMCs, collected from culture after CMV antigen stimulation. This TCR came from a human donor in good health (CMV status not recorded). Some clones in this sample may be carry-over from other donors' samples. This sequence joins TRBV12-3 or TRBV12-4 and TRBJ2-5; 10 nucleotides line up with TRBD2. The CDR3 loop is CASSPDWSGGARETQYF. Here the CDR3 DNA reads TGTGCCAGCAGTCCAGACTGGAGCGGGGGGGCCAGGGAGACCCAGTACTTC.